The TCR beta chain under discussion was sequenced for a study of cytomegalovirus exposure and HLA in healthy donors. Looking at the study overall: The Caucasian-associated ancestry cluster contained about four fifths of the 398 genotyped donors. Whole-study findings and limits: The Asian-associated ancestry cluster reportedly had fewer N-insertions than the roughly 670-donor mean in a later analysis.

Remarks on this clone: Its antigen is unknown.

Researchers ran the PCR with 60 Vbeta and 13 Jbeta primers. Profiling relied on immunoSEQ multiplex PCR, and the TCRdb table lists in-frame clones only, not all of them. Among roughly 120,000 clones listed, about 76% were seen once. Germline CDR1 SGHAT, CDR2 FQNNGV. The length of the CDR3 is 14 residues. The sample comprised PBMCs. The clonotype comes from a woman in her 30s in good health and CMV-seronegative. This chain uses TRBV11-2 with TRBJ2-5; D gene ambiguous. TRBJ2-7 explains the end of the DNA better; the J call may be wrong. The CDR3 DNA reads TGTGCCAGCAGCTTATCCGGTAGCTCCTACGAGCAGTACTTC. It specifies CASSLSGSSYEQYF.